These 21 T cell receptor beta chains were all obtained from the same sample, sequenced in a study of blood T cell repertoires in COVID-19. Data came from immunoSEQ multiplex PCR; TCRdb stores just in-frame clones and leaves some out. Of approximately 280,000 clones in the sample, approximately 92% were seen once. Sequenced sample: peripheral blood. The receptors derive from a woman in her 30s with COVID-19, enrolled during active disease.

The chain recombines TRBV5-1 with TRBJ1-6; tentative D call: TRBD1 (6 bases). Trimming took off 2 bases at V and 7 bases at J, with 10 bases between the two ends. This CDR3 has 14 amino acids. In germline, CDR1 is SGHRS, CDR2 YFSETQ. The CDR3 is CASSLTGSNSPLHF. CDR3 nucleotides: TGCGCCAGCAGCTTAACAGGGAGCAATTCACCCCTCCACTTT. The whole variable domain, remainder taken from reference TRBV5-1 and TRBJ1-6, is KAGVTQTPRYLIKTRGQQVTLSCSPISGHRSVSWYQQTPGQGLQFLFEYFSETQRNKGNFPGRFSGRQFSNSRSEMNVSTLELGDSALYLCASSLTGSNSPLHFGNGTRLTVT.

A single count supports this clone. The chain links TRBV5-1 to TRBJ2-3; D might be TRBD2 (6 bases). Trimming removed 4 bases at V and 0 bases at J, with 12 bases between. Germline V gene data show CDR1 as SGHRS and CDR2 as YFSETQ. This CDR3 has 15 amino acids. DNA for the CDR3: TGCGCCAGCAGCCCGCGGGACCATAGCACAGATACGCAGTATTTT. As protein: CASSPRDHSTDTQYF.

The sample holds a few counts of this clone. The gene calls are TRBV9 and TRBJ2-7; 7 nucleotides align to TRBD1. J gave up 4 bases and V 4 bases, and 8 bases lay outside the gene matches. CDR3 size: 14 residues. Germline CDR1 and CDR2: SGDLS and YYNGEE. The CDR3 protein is CASSPSGQKYEQYF. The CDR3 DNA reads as TGTGCCAGCAGCCCTTCGGGACAGAAGTACGAGCAGTACTTC.

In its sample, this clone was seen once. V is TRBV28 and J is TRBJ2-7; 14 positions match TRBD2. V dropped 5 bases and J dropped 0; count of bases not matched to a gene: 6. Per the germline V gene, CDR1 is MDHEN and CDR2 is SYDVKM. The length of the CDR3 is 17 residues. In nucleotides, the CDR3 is TGTGCCAGCAGTAAGGGGACTAGCGGGAGTACCTCCTACGAGCAGTACTTC. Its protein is CASSKGTSGSTSYEQYF.

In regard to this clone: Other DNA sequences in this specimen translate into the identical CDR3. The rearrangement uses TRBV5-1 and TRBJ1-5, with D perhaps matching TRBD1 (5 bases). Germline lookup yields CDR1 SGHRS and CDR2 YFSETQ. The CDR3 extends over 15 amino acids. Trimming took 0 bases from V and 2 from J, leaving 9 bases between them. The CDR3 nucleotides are TGCGCCAGCAGCTTGGGGACGGGGGGCAATCAGCCCCAGCATTTT. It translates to CASSLGTGGNQPQHF.

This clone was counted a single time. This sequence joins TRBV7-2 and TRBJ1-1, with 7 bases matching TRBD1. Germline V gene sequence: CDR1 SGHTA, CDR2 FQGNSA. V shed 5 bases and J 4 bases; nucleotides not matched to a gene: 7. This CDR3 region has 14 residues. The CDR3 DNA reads TGTGCCAGCAGCGTGGAGACAGGGCCCACTGAAGCTTTCTTT. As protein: CASSVETGPTEAFF.

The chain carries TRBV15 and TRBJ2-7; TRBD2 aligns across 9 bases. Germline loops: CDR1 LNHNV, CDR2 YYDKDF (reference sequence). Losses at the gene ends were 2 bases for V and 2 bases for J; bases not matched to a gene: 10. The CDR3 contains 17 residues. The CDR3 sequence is CATSRFQGSGRTYEQYF. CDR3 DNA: TGTGCCACCAGCAGATTCCAGGGAAGCGGGAGGACCTACGAGCAGTACTTC. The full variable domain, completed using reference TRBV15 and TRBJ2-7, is DAMVIQNPRYQVTQFGKPVTLSCSQTLNHNVMYWYQQKSSQAPKLLFHYYDKDFNNEADTPDNFQSRRPNTSFCFLDIRSPGLGDTAMYLCATSRFQGSGRTYEQYFGPGTRLTVT.

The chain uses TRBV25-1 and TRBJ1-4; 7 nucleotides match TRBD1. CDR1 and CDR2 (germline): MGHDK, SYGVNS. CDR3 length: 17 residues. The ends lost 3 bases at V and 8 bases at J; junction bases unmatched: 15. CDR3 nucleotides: TGTGCCAGCAGTGACCTACCCCCCGACAGGGATGGGGAAAAACTGTTTTTT. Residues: CASSDLPPDRDGEKLFF. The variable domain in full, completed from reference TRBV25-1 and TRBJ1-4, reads EADIYQTPRYLVIGTGKKITLECSQTMGHDKMYWYQQDPGMELHLIHYSYGVNSTEKGDLSSESTVSRIRTEHFPLTLESARPSHTSQYLCASSDLPPDRDGEKLFFGSGTQLSVL.

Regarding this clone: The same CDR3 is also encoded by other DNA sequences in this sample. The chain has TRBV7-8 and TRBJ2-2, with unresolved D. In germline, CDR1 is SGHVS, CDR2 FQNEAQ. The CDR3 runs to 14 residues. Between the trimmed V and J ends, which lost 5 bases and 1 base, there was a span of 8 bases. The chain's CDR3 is CASSLGGNTGELFF. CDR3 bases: TGTGCCAGCAGCCTCGGCGGGAACACCGGGGAGCTGTTTTTT.

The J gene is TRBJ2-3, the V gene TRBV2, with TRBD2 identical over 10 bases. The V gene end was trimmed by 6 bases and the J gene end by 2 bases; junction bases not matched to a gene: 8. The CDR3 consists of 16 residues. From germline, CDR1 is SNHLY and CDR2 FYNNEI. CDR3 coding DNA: TGTGCCAGCAGCAGAAGCGGGAGGGCCGTCACAGATACGCAGTATTTT. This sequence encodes CASSRSGRAVTDTQYF. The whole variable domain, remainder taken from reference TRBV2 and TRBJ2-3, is EPEVTQTPSHQVTQMGQEVILRCVPISNHLYFYWYRQILGQKVEFLVSFYNNEISEKSEIFDDQFSVERPDGSNFTLKIRSTKLEDSAMYFCASSRSGRAVTDTQYFGPGTRLTVL.

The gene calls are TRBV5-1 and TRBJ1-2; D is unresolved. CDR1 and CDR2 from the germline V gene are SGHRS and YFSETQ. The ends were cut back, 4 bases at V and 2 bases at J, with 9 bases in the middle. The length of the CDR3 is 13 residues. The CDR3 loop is CASSVTSNYGYTF. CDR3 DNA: TGCGCCAGCAGCGTGACATCCAACTATGGCTACACCTTC.

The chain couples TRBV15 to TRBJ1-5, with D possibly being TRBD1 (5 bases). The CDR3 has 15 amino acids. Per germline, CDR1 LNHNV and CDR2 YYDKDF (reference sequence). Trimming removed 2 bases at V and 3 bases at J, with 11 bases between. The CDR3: CATSRHRDYNQPQHF. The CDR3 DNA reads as TGTGCCACCAGCAGACACCGGGACTACAATCAGCCCCAGCATTTT. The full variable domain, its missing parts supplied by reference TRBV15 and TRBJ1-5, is DAMVIQNPRYQVTQFGKPVTLSCSQTLNHNVMYWYQQKSSQAPKLLFHYYDKDFNNEADTPDNFQSRRPNTSFCFLDIRSPGLGDTAMYLCATSRHRDYNQPQHFGDGTRLSIL.

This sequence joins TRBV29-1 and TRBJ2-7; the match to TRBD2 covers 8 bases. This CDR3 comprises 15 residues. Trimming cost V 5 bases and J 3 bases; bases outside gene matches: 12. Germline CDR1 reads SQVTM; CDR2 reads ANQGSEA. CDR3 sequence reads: CSVRNGEREIYEQYF. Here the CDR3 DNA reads TGCAGCGTTAGAAACGGAGAGCGGGAGATCTACGAGCAGTACTTC.

CDR3 amino acids: CASSIQSHSYEQYF. The CDR3, as DNA: TGTGCCAGTAGTATCCAGTCTCACTCCTACGAGCAGTACTTC. This rearrangement joins TRBV19 to TRBJ2-7; unclear D gene. Germline V gives CDR1 LNHDA, CDR2 SQIVND (reference sequence). CDR3 length equals 14 residues. The germline V and J ends were trimmed by 3 bases and 0 bases, with 9 bases remaining between them.

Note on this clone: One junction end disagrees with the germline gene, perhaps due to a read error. The DNA of the CDR3 is TGTGCCAGCAGCCTAGCTAGCGACCGCTCTGGAAACACCATATATTTT. This codes for CASSLASDRSGNTIYF. The V and J genes are TRBV7-2 and TRBJ1-3; D ambiguous. The CDR3 has 16 amino acids. CDR1 is SGHTA, CDR2 FQGNSA, per germline.

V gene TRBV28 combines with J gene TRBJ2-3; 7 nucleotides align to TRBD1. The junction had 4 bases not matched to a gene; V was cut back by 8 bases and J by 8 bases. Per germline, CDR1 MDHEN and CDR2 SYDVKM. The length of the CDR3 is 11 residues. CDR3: CASLEGATQYF. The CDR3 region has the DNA TGTGCCAGCCTAGAGGGGGCTACGCAGTATTTT.

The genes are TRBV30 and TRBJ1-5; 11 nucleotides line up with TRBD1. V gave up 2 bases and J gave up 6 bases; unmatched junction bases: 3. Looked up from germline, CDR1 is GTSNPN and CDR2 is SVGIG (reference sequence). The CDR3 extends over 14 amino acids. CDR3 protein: CAWSTGTGGQPQHF. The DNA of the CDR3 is TGTGCCTGGAGTACCGGGACAGGGGGTCAGCCCCAGCATTTT.

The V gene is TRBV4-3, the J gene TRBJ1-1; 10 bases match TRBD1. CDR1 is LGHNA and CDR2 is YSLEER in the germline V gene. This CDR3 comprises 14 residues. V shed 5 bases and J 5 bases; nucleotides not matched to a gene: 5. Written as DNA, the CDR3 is TGCGCCAGCAGCATGGACAGGGGGGATACTGAAGCTTTCTTT. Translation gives CASSMDRGDTEAFF.

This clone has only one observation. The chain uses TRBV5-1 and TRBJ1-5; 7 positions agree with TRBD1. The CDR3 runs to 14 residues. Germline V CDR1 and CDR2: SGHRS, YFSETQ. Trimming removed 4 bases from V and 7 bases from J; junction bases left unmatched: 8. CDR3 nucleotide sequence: TGCGCCAGCAGCCGACAGGGAGGAGAACAGCCCCAGCATTTT. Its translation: CASSRQGGEQPQHF.

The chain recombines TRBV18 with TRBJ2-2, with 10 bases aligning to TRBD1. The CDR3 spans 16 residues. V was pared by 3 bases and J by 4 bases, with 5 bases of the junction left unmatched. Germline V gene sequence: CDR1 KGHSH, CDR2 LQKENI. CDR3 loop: CASSPQGQGRTGELFF. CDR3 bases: TGTGCCAGCTCACCTCAGGGACAGGGGCGCACCGGGGAGCTGTTTTTT.

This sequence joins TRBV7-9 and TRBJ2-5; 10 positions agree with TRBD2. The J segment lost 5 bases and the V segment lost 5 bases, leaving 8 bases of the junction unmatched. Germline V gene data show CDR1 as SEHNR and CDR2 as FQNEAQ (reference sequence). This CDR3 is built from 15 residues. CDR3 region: CASSTLAGAGETQYF. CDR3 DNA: TGTGCCAGCAGCACCCTAGCGGGAGCGGGGGAGACCCAGTACTTC.